This T cell receptor beta chain was sequenced during a study of beta chain features in type 1 diabetes (dated by TCRdb to 2016 to 2019). At the level of the whole study: No differences in mean age, gender distribution, total cell number or subset yield were found between patients and healthy donors. A total of 100 million to 110 million sorted cells were examined across all samples, and a strong correlation was observed between cell number per subset and RNA yield. In the study, TCRB repertoires of sorted circulating CD4+ T cell subsets from recently diagnosed type 1 diabetes patients were compared with those of matched healthy donors. Whereas all 28 donors provided naive and central memory subsets, regulatory and stem cell-like memory subsets were isolated from just 8 patients and roughly eight healthy donors. The study at large found these results: PCR may preferentially amplify shorter templates, but because patient and control samples were amplified and corrected together, any resulting skew would affect both groups equally. At VDJ recombination sites, type 1 diabetes patients had fewer insertions and more deleted nucleotides, which implies abnormalities in thymic rearrangement. HLA sub-analyses involved small numbers of individuals, so any influence of HLA type on TCRB rearrangement remained unresolved. Sequencing cDNA rather than genomic DNA could over-represent highly expressing activated cells, although activation and CD3 levels did not differ between groups. Naive, central memory and regulatory TCRB repertoires appeared to be more alike among patients than among healthy donors. A moderate but significant shortening of TCRB CDR3 length was observed in type 1 diabetes patients in all four CD4+ subsets.

The entire isolated RNA was reverse transcribed using the High Capacity cDNA Reverse Transcription Kit, and thus expressed TCRB transcripts were sequenced. Deep immunoSEQ sequencing was applied to naive, central memory and regulatory T cell samples, giving an average of roughly 3.5 million total reads per sample. Sorted cells were lysed in RLT buffer and RNA was extracted with DNase-treated RNeasy Micro or Mini kits, depending on cell number. To prevent cross-contamination, each cell subset was processed individually, whereas patient and healthy donor samples were processed jointly. Using the immunoSEQ multiplex PCR, TCRB sequences were amplified from cDNA into 87-bp fragments spanning the CDR3 region. Sequencing of the amplicons was performed on the Illumina HiSeq platform. Processing in the source paper ran as follows. Synthetic template baselines were used to correct PCR bias computationally, reads within Hamming distance 2 were collapsed together, and singletons that could not be merged were discarded. Reads were aligned against IMGT to assign V, D and J genes, CDR3 length and insertions or deletions at six rearrangement sites. Within each subset, clonotype counts were normalized to sorted cell number, after which true diversity and Gini coefficients were computed with the tcR R package. Repertoire sharing was quantified using the overlap coefficient calculated on TCRB nucleotide sequences. Out-of-frame TCRB sequences from naive cells were analyzed to stand in for the pre-selection repertoire. Entries here come from immuneACCESS through TCRdb and include only in-frame sequences with V and J called. Some clones fail to appear in such tables; in the studies checked, an unresolved V gene covers under half of the shortfall, and the cause of the remainder is unknown. V, J and clone size derive from that table, while D and trimming were established from the DNA sequence. The sample yields around 430,000 clones; around 28% were counted once. 0.05% to 0.065% of the sample rests with the top ten.

A single peripheral blood draw of about 116 mL on average was collected from each donor into heparinised tubes. Using a panel that included CD45RO, CCR7, CD25, CD127, CD95 and CD27, naive, central memory, regulatory and stem cell-like memory CD4+ T cells were sorted on a BD FACSAria II. Every sorted population had a purity above 95%. PBMCs were separated immediately by Lymphoprep density gradient centrifugation and were stained directly, without being cultured. Samples were stained and sorted in pairs, with one healthy donor and one patient per experiment, so that batch effects were minimized. Based on the germline V gene, the CDR1 and CDR2 sequences are SGHRS and YFSETQ. The CDR3 starts with the cysteine, ends with the phenylalanine, and has 17 residues. Only the CDR3 region is kept as DNA, spanning 51 bases read in frame from base 1. V gives up 4 bases and J gives up 3 bases, and the segment between their germline ends measures 21 bases.

This clone occurred a few times. The target of this receptor is not known. It has no much larger one-base neighbor in the sample; base qualities were not kept. Material: naive CD4+ T cells from blood. The sample's cell subset or site label, in plain terms: true naive CD4+ T cells. The receptor comes from a man younger than 35 in good health. The sequence joins TRBV5-1 to TRBJ2-3; tentative D gene TRBD1, with 6 bases matching. The base sequence is TGCGCCAGCAGCGCATCCGGGATACAGGGTTTAACAGATACGCAGTATTTT. It specifies CASSASGIQGLTDTQYF.